This TCR beta chain is drawn from a study of cytomegalovirus exposure and HLA in healthy donors (dated by TCRdb to 2016 to 2017). Regarding the research as a whole: A later analysis indicated that the 120 validation repertoires were generated on the platform also employed for the approximately 700 repertoires of the first cohort. The study combined high-throughput TCR immunosequencing, statistical association of individual TCRs with disease status, and machine learning to predict cytomegalovirus infection status. The study aimed to test whether cataloging public T cell receptors could reveal signatures of past pathogen exposure. Along with the approximately 650-subject first cohort, a separate validation cohort of over a hundred different subjects was used.

Here V drops 7 bases and J drops 5 bases, and the junction holds 9 bases not matched to any gene. The CDR1 and CDR2 encoded by the germline V gene (reference sequence) are MNHNY and SVGAGI. The CDR3 runs 16 residues from the cysteine to the phenylalanine. The read is trimmed to its CDR3 DNA, 48 bases read in frame from base 1. With respect to this clone: Its specific antigen is unknown. One base away there is no much larger clone; base qualities are not given.

The donors belonged to the validation cohort of about 120 subjects, which was separate from the 666-subject first cohort. The library relied on the immunoSEQ multiplex PCR assay. Regarding the original processing steps: A statistical classification framework was built to diagnose cytomegalovirus status from the catalog of TCR beta chain sequences. The table was pulled from immuneACCESS by TCRdb, which kept in-frame rearrangements only. Such tables lose some clones; where checked, under half of the loss comes from unresolved V genes, and the rest has no known cause. That table furnishes V, J and clone size, whereas the DNA furnished D and trimming. The sample contains under 100,000 clones, 95% of them found a single time. Approximately 0.73% of the sample belongs to the ten largest clones. Study-wide conclusions, independent of this receptor: Cytomegalovirus status was reported to be diagnosed by the classifier with high specificity and sensitivity in both the original and validation cohorts. The study gave a list of about 160 TCR beta chains associated with cytomegalovirus. While some public TCRs were present in many individuals, most TCR sequences turned up only very rarely across donors. The authors suggested that the approach could potentially be extended to other disease states and immunological phenotypes. All 120 or so repertoires were used to score co-occurrence in the validation cohort in a later analysis, because that analysis had no HLA typing for the cohort. In vitro tests confirmed that a few of the cytomegalovirus-associated TCR beta chains recognize cytomegalovirus antigens. In a later analysis, TCRs clustered in the first cohort were found to also tend to co-occur in the approximately 120 validation repertoires, with roughly 93% of cluster scores above 0.

The TCR comes from a woman between 18 and 30 years old in good health and CMV-seronegative. Material for sequencing was PBMCs. The chain uses TRBV6-6 and TRBJ2-3; TRBD2 agrees with 13 junctional bases. The nucleotide sequence is given as TGTGCCAGCACAAAACTAGCGGGGGGGCGGGGAGATACGCAGTATTTT. This codes for CASTKLAGGRGDTQYF.